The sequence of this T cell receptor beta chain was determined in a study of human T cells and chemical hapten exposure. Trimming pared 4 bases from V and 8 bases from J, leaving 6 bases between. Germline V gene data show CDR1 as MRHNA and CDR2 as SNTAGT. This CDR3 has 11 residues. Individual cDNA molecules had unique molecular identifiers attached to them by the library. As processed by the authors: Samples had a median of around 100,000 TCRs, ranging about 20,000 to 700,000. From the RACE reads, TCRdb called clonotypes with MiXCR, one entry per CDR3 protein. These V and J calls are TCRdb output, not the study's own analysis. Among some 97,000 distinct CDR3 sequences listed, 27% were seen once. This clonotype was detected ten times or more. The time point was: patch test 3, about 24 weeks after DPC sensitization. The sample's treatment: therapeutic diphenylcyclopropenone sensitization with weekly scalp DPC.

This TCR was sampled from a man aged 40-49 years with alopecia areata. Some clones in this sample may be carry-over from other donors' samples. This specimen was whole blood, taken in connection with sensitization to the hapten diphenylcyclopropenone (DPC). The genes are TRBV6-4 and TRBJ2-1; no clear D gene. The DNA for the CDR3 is TGTGCCAGCAGTGGGGGTGATGAGCAGTTCTTC. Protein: CASSGGDEQFF.